The 14 T cell receptor beta chains below were found in one sample sequenced in a study of monozygotic twins with inflammatory bowel disease. TCRdb processed the 5' RACE reads again and assigns one entry to each CDR3 protein, with no DNA. The record lists 300,000 to 400,000 distinct CDR3 sequences, of which the ten most abundant hold approximately 2%. Sequencing was performed on blood. Receptor source: a human donor with ulcerative colitis or Crohn's disease, or a healthy co-twin of an affected twin (not recorded which).

The rearrangement uses TRBV20-1 and TRBJ2-1; TCRdb indicates TRBD1, and absent DNA this call remains unverified. Per the germline V gene, CDR1 is DFQATT and CDR2 is SNEGSKA (reference sequence). The CDR3 is made up of 14 amino acids. Here the CDR3 reads CRGGGTASRNEQFF.

The chain has TRBV20-1 and TRBJ1-3. Germline V CDR1 and CDR2: DFQATT, SNEGSKA (reference sequence). The CDR3 length is 13 residues. The CDR3 protein is CSAGGSSGNTIYF.

The CDR3 sequence is CSASGHAAGNTIYF. The rearrangement uses TRBV20-1 and TRBJ1-3; TCRdb's D call of TRBD1 is untestable without DNA. This CDR3 comprises 14 residues. Germline values: CDR1 DFQATT, CDR2 SNEGSKA (reference sequence).

The chain links TRBV5-1 to TRBJ2-7; TCRdb selects TRBD1, and the lack of DNA leaves this call unchecked. The CDR3 contains 15 residues. CDR1 SGHRS and CDR2 YFSETQ come from the germline V gene. The CDR3 reads CASSLVGGQGYEQYF. Based on the CDR3 plus reference TRBV5-1 and TRBJ2-7, the full variable domain is KAGVTQTPRYLIKTRGQQVTLSCSPISGHRSVSWYQQTPGQGLQFLFEYFSETQRNKGNFPGRFSGRQFSNSRSEMNVSTLELGDSALYLCASSLVGGQGYEQYFGPGTRLTVT.

The gene calls are TRBV7-2 and TRBJ1-2; no DNA is available, so the TRBD1 call from TCRdb remains unchecked. Germline CDR1 SGHTA, CDR2 FQGNSA. The CDR3 totals 15 residues. The CDR3 protein is CASSRDRDRNYGYTF.

The rearrangement links TRBV5-1 to TRBJ2-7; with no DNA, the TCRdb D assignment of TRBD2 cannot be verified. This CDR3 has 14 amino acids. Germline CDR1 is SGHRS and CDR2 is YFSETQ. CDR3 region: CASSPGLLTYEQYF.

The chain couples TRBV20-1 to TRBJ2-3. CDR3 size: 14 residues. Germline CDR1 reads DFQATT; CDR2 reads SNEGSKA (reference sequence). The CDR3: CSARDSFATDTQYF.

The rearrangement links TRBV5-4 to TRBJ2-7; TCRdb designates TRBD1, a call that cannot be tested without DNA. CDR1 and CDR2 (germline): SGHNT, YYREEE (reference sequence). The CDR3 is 14 residues long. The CDR3 protein is CASSRRDSSYEQYF.

The rearrangement uses TRBV12-3 or TRBV12-4 and TRBJ2-2; TCRdb lists TRBD2, though no DNA is available to test this call. This CDR3 comprises 18 residues. CDR3: CASSPFRGGGAPTGELFF.

This chain connects TRBV7-3 to TRBJ1-1; the D gene TCRdb calls, TRBD1, cannot be checked with no DNA. CDR3 length: 15 residues. Germline values: CDR1 SGHTA, CDR2 FQGTGA. CDR3 protein: CASSSQGPLSTEAFF. The full variable domain, completed using reference TRBV7-3 and TRBJ1-1, is GAGVSQTPSNKVTEKGKYVELRCDPISGHTALYWYRQSLGQGPEFLIYFQGTGAADDSGLPNDRFFAVRPEGSVSTLKIQRTERGDSAVYLCASSSQGPLSTEAFFGQGTRLTVV.

The rearrangement uses TRBV10-2 and TRBJ1-2; TCRdb's D call, TRBD1, is unchecked because there is no DNA. The CDR3 is made up of 15 amino acids. The germline V gene encodes CDR1 WSHSY and CDR2 SAAADI. CDR3 protein: CASSDIRTGNYGYTF.

This rearrangement joins TRBV11-2 to TRBJ2-1; TCRdb's D gene call, TRBD2, goes unchecked for lack of DNA. The length of the CDR3 is 15 residues. Germline V CDR1 and CDR2: SGHAT, FQNNGV. The CDR3 here is CASARLAGFVDEQFF. Full variable domain (outside the CDR3, taken from reference TRBV11-2 and TRBJ2-1): EAGVAQSPRYKIIEKRQSVAFWCNPISGHATLYWYQQILGQGPKLLIQFQNNGVVDDSQLPKDRFSAERLKGVDSTLKIQPAKLEDSAVYLCASARLAGFVDEQFFGPGTRLTVL.

The chain carries TRBV6-2 or TRBV6-3 and TRBJ1-5; TCRdb indicates TRBD1, and absent DNA this call remains unverified. CDR1 MNHEY and CDR2 SVGEGT come from the germline V gene. CDR3 length: 14 amino acids. The CDR3 is CASRSRQGEQPQHF.

The V call is TRBV7-2, the J call TRBJ1-1; TCRdb picks TRBD1, but there is no DNA to check that call. The CDR3 sequence is 15 residues long. Germline assignment: CDR1 SGHTA and CDR2 FQGNSA. The CDR3 sequence: CASSSQGRGVTEAFF.